This entry lists 4 T cell receptor beta chains sequenced from one sample in a study of a mutant IDH1 vaccine in newly diagnosed glioma (dated by TCRdb to the early 2020s). The time point label, as the study defines it: baseline, week 1 (first vaccination visit). The treatment or condition label corresponds to: pre-vaccination baseline after standard-of-care therapy. Library generation was performed with the immunoSEQ multiplex PCR assay. TCRdb holds this immuneACCESS table with in-frame rearrangements only. Some clones are missing; in checked studies, unresolved V genes explain under half, and the rest has no known cause. Present in this sample are 90,000 to 100,000 clones, about 87% of which were seen just once. The ten largest clones capture around 0.6% of the sample. The source was PBMCs, collected from a glioma patient treated with radiotherapy, temozolomide or both. The receptors stem from a woman between 45 and 60 years old with glioma.

This clone was seen just once. This chain connects TRBV6-5 to TRBJ1-2; 7 nucleotides agree with TRBD1. The ends lost 10 bases at V and 2 bases at J; junction bases unmatched: 7. Germline V gene sequence: CDR1 MNHEY, CDR2 SVGAGI. The CDR3 extends over 13 amino acids. For the CDR3, the DNA is TGTGCCACAACAGGGGCCGGGAACTATGGCTACACCTTC. Its protein is CATTGAGNYGYTF.

The chain has TRBV28 and TRBJ2-5, with unresolved D. V gave up 6 bases and J gave up 5 bases, with 10 bases separating them. Germline V gene lookup returns CDR1 MDHEN and CDR2 SYDVKM. The CDR3 sequence is 12 residues long. The CDR3 loop is CASSRSMETQYF. In DNA, the CDR3 is TGTGCCAGCAGCCGTTCAATGGAGACCCAGTACTTC. Supplemented by reference TRBV28 and TRBJ2-5, the full variable domain reads DVKVTQSSRYLVKRTGEKVFLECVQDMDHENMFWYRQDPGLGLRLIYFSYDVKMKEKGDIPEGYSVSREKKERFSLILESASTNQTSMYLCASSRSMETQYFGPGTRLLVL.

The chain combines TRBV11-2 with TRBJ1-4, with 9 nucleotides matching TRBD1. This CDR3 contains 16 residues. Per germline, CDR1 SGHAT and CDR2 FQNNGV. With V trimmed by 5 bases and J by 8 bases, 12 bases remained unmatched. In DNA form, the CDR3 reads TGTGCCAGCAGCCCCCGACAGGGGGGGGAGGGAGAAAAACTGTTTTTT. It is translated as CASSPRQGGEGEKLFF.

The rearrangement links TRBV19 to TRBJ1-1; D ambiguous. Trimming removed 5 bases at V and 11 bases at J, with 9 bases between. CDR1 and CDR2 from the germline V gene are LNHDA and SQIVND (reference sequence). The CDR3 spans 10 residues. The CDR3 nucleotides read TGTGCCAGTAGTGCAGGCCGGGCTTTCTTT. The encoded protein is CASSAGRAFF. Complete variable domain (other parts from reference TRBV19 and TRBJ1-1): DGGITQSPKYLFRKEGQNVTLSCEQNLNHDAMYWYRQDPGQGLRLIYYSQIVNDFQKGDIAEGYSVSREKKESFPLTVTSAQKNPTAFYLCASSAGRAFFGQGTRLTVV.